This entry features one T cell receptor beta chain sequence. Enrollees, about 18 to 100 years old, lived in 24 US areas. A COVID-19 case was met by exposed participants within 2 weeks before study entry. Clones were read by immunoSEQ multiplex PCR, and TCRdb kept only the in-frame ones, dropping some. The sample holds about 320,000 clones, 85% seen once. This sample was included in a study of blood T cell repertoires in COVID-19. Across the study: Material from acute and convalescent COVID-19 was sourced from the United States, Italy and Spain.

V lost 4 bases and J 3 bases, leaving 15 bases between the germline ends. This CDR3 has 16 residues. From germline, CDR1 is SEHNR and CDR2 FQNEAQ (reference sequence). The chain carries TRBV7-9 and TRBJ2-2; D not resolved. The clonotype comes from a woman in her thirties who had been exposed to COVID-19. Sequencing input: PBMCs or T cells enriched from blood (not recorded which). The CDR3 coding sequence is TGTGCCAGCAGCTCCCTTGTGGGCCTCGACACCGGGGAGCTGTTTTTT. Translation: CASSSLVGLDTGELFF. The variable domain in full, with the rest retrieved from reference TRBV7-9 and TRBJ2-2, is DTGVSQNPRHKITKRGQNVTFRCDPISEHNRLYWYRQTLGQGPEFLTYFQNEAQLEKSRLLSDRFSAERPKGSFSTLEIQRTEQGDSAMYLCASSSLVGLDTGELFFGEGSRLTVL.